This T cell receptor (beta chain) is drawn from a study of blood T cell repertoires in COVID-19 (TCRdb year 2020). General notes on the study: Samples from collaborators originated in the United States, Italy and Spain and spanned both the acute and convalescent phases of COVID-19. The material from the prospective study consisted of cDNA or gDNA derived from T cells, B-cell-depleted T cells, or PBMCs. Deeply sampled blood TCRbeta repertoires from subjects exposed to, actively infected with, or recovered from COVID-19 were included in the dataset. The repertoires were made available in a free public database intended to serve as a resource for research on the immune response to SARS-CoV-2. Samples were obtained from the ongoing ImmuneRACE study (first 160 participants) and from over 1,000 subjects provided by 6 global collaborators. The sample metadata nearly always contained a de-identified subject ID, COVID-19 status, age in years and sex. Where available, HLA class I and class II types were obtained from metadata supplied by the sample provider rather than from assay-based typing. Study-wide findings and limitations: How much clinical and demographic metadata was included differed by source and by participant, and the metadata was provided uncurated.

TCRbeta CDR3 regions were amplified from genomic DNA using the immunoSEQ Assay, a bias-controlled multiplex PCR. The study's processing was this. Within the assay, amplification of reference gene primers was used to estimate how many nucleated cells each sample contained. To quantify the absolute abundance of each unique TCRbeta CDR3 rearrangement, sequence reads were collapsed and filtered. For each sample, productive Simpson clonality was calculated as the square root of Simpson's diversity index across productive rearrangements. The table was pulled from immuneACCESS by TCRdb, which kept in-frame rearrangements only. Such tables lose some clones; where checked, under half of the loss comes from unresolved V genes, and the rest has no known cause. V and J calls and clone size are copied from that table; D and trimming were computed from the DNA. In this sample the table shows about 160,000 clones, around 87% of which occur a single time. Approximately 6.2% of the sample is held by the ten biggest clonotypes.

Each collaborating institution followed its own protocols to collect whole blood in K2EDTA tubes. For TCRbeta analysis, collaborators shipped samples as frozen whole blood, isolated PBMCs, or DNA extracted from either of those sample types. With regard to this clone: Its specific antigen is unknown. No base quality information exists; no much larger clone differs at one position.

Sequencing was carried out using peripheral blood. The TCR comes from a man at least 80 years old with acute or convalescent COVID-19.

The CDR3 is CASSPPQTSGTYEQYF. The base sequence is TGCGCCAGCAGCCCACCTCAGACTAGCGGGACCTACGAGCAGTACTTC. This sequence uses TRBV5-1 and TRBJ2-7, and 11 junctional nucleotides match TRBD2. Clipping removes 4 bases from V and 2 bases from J, with 8 as the unmatched junction base count. Taken from cysteine to phenylalanine, the CDR3 has 16 residues. Only CDR3 DNA is held: 48 bases, read in frame from base 1. The germline V gene specifies SGHRS as CDR1 and YFSETQ as CDR2.